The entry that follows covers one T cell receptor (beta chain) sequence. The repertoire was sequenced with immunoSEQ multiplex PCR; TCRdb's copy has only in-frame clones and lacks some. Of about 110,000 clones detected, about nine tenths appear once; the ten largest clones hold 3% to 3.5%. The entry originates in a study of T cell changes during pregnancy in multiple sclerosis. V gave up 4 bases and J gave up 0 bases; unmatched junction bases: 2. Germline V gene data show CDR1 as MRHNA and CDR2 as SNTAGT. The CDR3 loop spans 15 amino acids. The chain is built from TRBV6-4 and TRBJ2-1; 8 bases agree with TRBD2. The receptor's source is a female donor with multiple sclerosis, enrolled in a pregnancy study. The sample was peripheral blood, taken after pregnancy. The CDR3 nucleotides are TGTGCCAGCAGTGTGAGCGGGAGCTCCTACAATGAGCAGTTCTTC. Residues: CASSVSGSSYNEQFF.